These T cell receptor beta chains were read from a single sample in a study of cytomegalovirus exposure and HLA in healthy donors. The protocol was immunoSEQ multiplex PCR, while the TCRdb copy is restricted to in-frame clones and leaves out a portion. The sample carries about 160,000 clones, roughly four fifths recorded once. The sample consisted of PBMCs. The receptor source for this set is a man between 35 and 55 years old in good health and CMV-seronegative. The CDR3 runs from the conserved cysteine through the conserved F or W. The D gene is left open where the match is weak. Not all rows give a size; the values are once, few, many and, for expanded clones, a class.

TRBJ2-2	-	TRBV13	-	TGTGCCAGCAGCACCACAGGGTCGGCCGGGGAGCTGTTTTTT	CASSTTGSAGELFF
TRBJ2-3	-	TRBV7-3	-	TGTGCCAGCAGCTTAAATCCGGGGTGGATAGGAACAGATACGCAGTATTTT	CASSLNPGWIGTDTQYF
TRBJ1-2	-	TRBV6-5	-	TGTGCCAGCAGAAACACAACTCGGGTTGGCTACACCTTC	CASRNTTRVGYTF
TRBJ2-7	once	TRBV7-8	-	TGTGCCAGCAGCTCATCCCTCGGAGGGGGGGCCTTTCAGTCAGACGAGCAGTACTTC	CASSSSLGGGAFQSDEQYF
TRBJ2-1	-	TRBV7-7	-	TGTGCTAGCAGCTCCGAGGGCCATGAGCAGTTCTTC	CASSSEGHEQFF
TRBJ2-7	-	TRBV30	TRBD2	TGTGCCTGGACCGGGACTAGCGCCGCCTACGAGCAGTACTTC	CAWTGTSAAYEQYF
TRBJ2-7	-	TRBV19	-	TGTGCCAGTAGTAGCCCCCGGGACAACTCCTACGAGCAGTACTTC	CASSSPRDNSYEQYF
TRBJ1-3	-	TRBV30	-	TGTGCCTGGACCCTTAGAAACACCATATATTTT	CAWTLRNTIYF
TRBJ2-3	-	TRBV9	TRBD2	TGTGCCAGCAGCGTACGAGCGGGGGGCACAGATACGCAGTATTTT	CASSVRAGGTDTQYF
TRBJ1-3	-	TRBV6-4	-	TGTGCCAGCAGTGACTCCGCTCCCCCCCGGGTACAGGCCTCTGGAAACACCATATATTTT	CASSDSAPPRVQASGNTIYF
TRBJ1-3	-	TRBV7-9	-	TGTGCCAGCAGCTTAAACAGGGATGGAAACACCATATATTTT	CASSLNRDGNTIYF
TRBJ1-6	-	TRBV4-2	-	TGTGCCAGCAGCCCCGGGGATGGATTTCATAATTCACCCCTCCACTTT	CASSPGDGFHNSPLHF
TRBJ1-5	-	TRBV19	-	TGTGCCAGTAGTCCCGGACACAGTAGTATTCAGCCCCAGCATTTT	CASSPGHSSIQPQHF
TRBJ2-1	-	TRBV7-2	-	TGTGCCAGCAGCTTAAACGGTAATGAGCAGTTCTTC	CASSLNGNEQFF
TRBJ1-6	-	TRBV27	TRBD1	TGTGCCAGCAGTTTATGGGGGACAGGGGCGAGCTATAATTCACCCCTCCACTTT	CASSLWGTGASYNSPLHF
TRBJ1-3	-	TRBV6-1	TRBD1	TGTGCCAGCAGTGAGGGACAGGGGGCGAATGGAAACACCATATATTTT	CASSEGQGANGNTIYF
TRBJ2-2	-	TRBV29-1	-	TGCAGCGCCCGATTTGCCAGGTCGAACACCGGGGAGCTGTTTTTT	CSARFARSNTGELFF
TRBJ2-7	-	TRBV10-3	TRBD2	TGTGCCATCAGCCCCGGTAGCGGGGGGAGCTACGAGCAGTACTTC	CAISPGSGGSYEQYF
TRBJ1-4	-	TRBV5-1	-	TGCGCCAGCAGTCGAGATTATGCAACTAATGAAAAACTGTTTTTT	CASSRDYATNEKLFF
TRBJ2-7	once	TRBV6-6	TRBD2	TGTGCCAGCAGATCAACCGGGACTAGCGGCTACGAGCAGTACTTC	CASRSTGTSGYEQYF
TRBJ1-2	-	TRBV30	-	TGTGCCTGGACCCCGGACAGCTCTAACTATGGCTACACCTTC	CAWTPDSSNYGYTF
TRBJ2-4	once	TRBV6-5	TRBD1	TGTGCCAGCAGTTACAGGGACAGCGGAAACATTCAGTACTTC	CASSYRDSGNIQYF
TRBJ2-5	-	TRBV5-1	TRBD2	TGCGCCAGCAGCCCGATGTCGCGGGGGGGCGGGAAGACCCAGTACTTC	CASSPMSRGGGKTQYF
TRBJ1-3	-	TRBV9	TRBD1	TGTGCCAGCAGCGTAGACAGGGGGTCTGGAAACACCATATATTTT	CASSVDRGSGNTIYF
TRBJ1-1	-	TRBV30	-	TGTGCCTGGAGCACAGGGTTCACTGAAGCTTTCTTT	CAWSTGFTEAFF
TRBJ1-4	-	TRBV7-6	TRBD1	TGTGCCAGCAGCTTAGCGCAATGGGGACAGGGATTTGAAAAACTGTTTTTT	CASSLAQWGQGFEKLFF
TRBJ2-2	-	TRBV9	TRBD2	TGTGCCAGCACCGGACGCGAGCGGGGGGGACTAACCGGGGAGCTGTTTTTT	CASTGRERGGLTGELFF
TRBJ2-5	-	TRBV29-1	TRBD2	TGCAGCGTTACTAGCGGGGGGGACCAAGAGACCCAGTACTTC	CSVTSGGDQETQYF
TRBJ2-5	-	TRBV4-2	TRBD2	TGTGCCAGCAGCCGGACTAGCGACCAAGAGACCCAGTACTTC	CASSRTSDQETQYF
TRBJ2-7	-	TRBV7-9	-	TGTGCCAGCAGCGGAGAACCTGAGCGCGAGCAGTACTTC	CASSGEPEREQYF
TRBJ2-7	-	TRBV5-1	-	TGCGCCAGCAGCTTGGAGGGGTACGAGCAGTACTTC	CASSLEGYEQYF
TRBJ2-2	-	TRBV19	TRBD1	TGTGCCAGTAGGGACAGGCCCAACACCGGGGAGCTGTTTTTT	CASRDRPNTGELFF
TRBJ1-1	-	TRBV5-5	-	TGTGCCAGCAGCTTGGGCGAGGTTGCGGCACTAGAAGCTTTCTTT	CASSLGEVAALEAFF
TRBJ1-5	-	TRBV19	-	TGTGCCAGTAGTATCGGTGGTAATCAGCCCCAGCATTTT	CASSIGGNQPQHF
TRBJ2-3	-	TRBV4-2	-	TGTGCCAGCAGCCAAGGACCCCAGGCGGGGCGGCCAACAGATACGCAGTATTTT	CASSQGPQAGRPTDTQYF
TRBJ1-6	few	TRBV4-1	TRBD1	TGCGCCAGCAGCCACGACAGGGGGCGAATGGATAATTCACCCCTCCACTTT	CASSHDRGRMDNSPLHF
TRBJ1-4	-	TRBV4-1	-	TGCGCCAGCAGCCAAGAGGGAGGGAATGAAAAACTGTTTTTT	CASSQEGGNEKLFF
TRBJ2-7	once	TRBV30	-	TGTGCCTGGAGTGTAGTCTGGGAGGACGAGCAGTACTTC	CAWSVVWEDEQYF
TRBJ2-3	-	TRBV30	TRBD1	TGTGCCTGGAGTGGTGAAGGGGGCGCAACAGATACGCAGTATTTT	CAWSGEGGATDTQYF
TRBJ1-5	-	TRBV7-2	-	TGTGCCAGCAGCTTAGTCCGGGGAAGTCAGCCCCAGCATTTT	CASSLVRGSQPQHF
TRBJ1-4	few	TRBV6-1	TRBD1	TGTGCCAGCAGCCGGACAGGGGTTAATGAAAAACTGTTTTTT	CASSRTGVNEKLFF
TRBJ2-2	-	TRBV6-1	-	TGTGCCAGCATCCTTAGGGGGAGGCTGTTTTTT	CASILRGRLFF
TRBJ2-7	once	TRBV6-5	-	TGTGCCAGCACCAGACCGGGACACTCATACGAGCAGTACTTC	CASTRPGHSYEQYF
TRBJ2-5	-	TRBV4-3	-	TGCGCCAGCAGCCACACAGGGGAGACCCAGTACTTC	CASSHTGETQYF
TRBJ2-7	-	TRBV9	TRBD1	TGTGCCAGCAGCGATACAGGGGGCTACGAGCAGTACTTC	CASSDTGGYEQYF
TRBJ2-7	-	TRBV29-1	TRBD2	TGCAGCGTTCGACTAGCCCGAATCAGCTCCTACGAGCAGTACTTC	CSVRLARISSYEQYF
TRBJ2-7	few	TRBV4-1	TRBD1	TGCGCCAGCAGCCCCGGGACAGGGGGCTACGAGCAGTACTTC	CASSPGTGGYEQYF
TRBJ1-2	-	TRBV7-9	-	TGTGCCAGCAGCTTAGCGATACAGGCGCCATATGGCTACACCTTC	CASSLAIQAPYGYTF
TRBJ2-5	-	TRBV7-9	-	TGTGCCAGCAGCTTCCCAGGGAACCAAGAGACCCAGTACTTC	CASSFPGNQETQYF
TRBJ2-5	-	TRBV5-8	-	TGTGCCGAAAACCGCAGGTTGTACCAAGAGACCCAGTACTTC	CAENRRLYQETQYF
TRBJ2-1	-	TRBV5-1	TRBD2	TGCGCCAGCAGCCACGGGGGGAGCTCCTACAATGAGCAGTTCTTC	CASSHGGSSYNEQFF
TRBJ2-7	-	TRBV6-4	-	TGTGCCAGCAGTGACACCTACGAGCAGTACTTC	CASSDTYEQYF
TRBJ2-7	-	TRBV27	TRBD1	TGTGCCAGCAGTTTCCTCGGACAGGGAAGAAACTACGAGCAGTACTTC	CASSFLGQGRNYEQYF